The 9 T cell receptor beta chains below were found in one sample sequenced in a study of tumor-infiltrating lymphocytes in primary liver carcinoma. Germline DNA was extracted alongside blood RNA, which was obtained from unsorted whole blood. The input was approximately 0.45 ug total RNA; TCR beta cDNA was made from it with a constant-region primer. What produced the TCR beta libraries was three nested multiplex PCR rounds using slightly modified ARM-PCR. Each of the first two PCR rounds ran approximately 10 cycles with TRBV1-TRBV30 forward and C-beta reverse primers. TCRdb re-called the multiplex PCR reads through MiXCR, storing one row per CDR3 protein. Among 300,000 to 400,000 distinct CDR3 sequences listed, approximately 64% were seen once. Sequences were obtained from peripheral blood. The receptor set was obtained from a man aged 35 to 55 with primary liver carcinoma and hepatitis B virus infection.

This clonotype was counted many times. The chain carries TRBV12-3 or TRBV12-4 and TRBJ1-5, with 9 bases lining up with TRBD1. V lost 8 bases and J lost 4; bases outside the gene matches: 15. The CDR3 spans 17 residues. The CDR3 DNA reads TGTGCCAGCTACCGCGGGACAGGGAGAATTTGTAATCAGCCCCAGCATTTT. It translates to CASYRGTGRICNQPQHF.

Note on this clonotype: The junction departs from germline at one end; a sequencing error may be responsible. This rearrangement joins TRBV11-1 to TRBJ2-7; D may be TRBD1 or TRBD2 (5 bases each). The CDR3 has 14 amino acids. Germline CDR1 SGHAT, CDR2 FQDESV (reference sequence). The CDR3, as DNA: TGTGCCAGCAGCTTATGGGGGAACCTACTAGAGCAGTATTTC. Its protein product is CASSLWGNLLEQYF.

About this clonotype: A much larger clone is a single base away; this may be a read error. The chain is built from TRBV5-5 and TRBJ2-3; 14 bases map to TRBD2. The V segment lost 6 bases and the J segment 5 bases; nucleotides outside the gene matches: 5. Germline V gene lookup returns CDR1 SGHKS and CDR2 YYEKEE (reference sequence). The length of the CDR3 is 15 residues. The CDR3: CASTRTSGRRDTQYF. The CDR3 bases are TGTGCCAGCACCCGGACTAGCGGGAGGCGAGATACGCAGTATTTT.

The chain links TRBV28 to TRBJ2-1; D is uncertain. The CDR3 is 15 amino acids. Germline CDR1 is MDHEN and CDR2 is SYDVKM. V was pared by 7 bases and J by 7 bases, with 20 bases between. CDR3 DNA sequence: TGTGCCAGCACCCCCCCTCGGACCTACCGTAATGAGCAGTTCTTC. This gives the protein CASTPPRTYRNEQFF.

Concerning this clonotype: A much bigger clone sits one base away, suggesting this may be a read error. The gene calls are TRBV6-5 and TRBJ2-3, with D uncertain. The CDR3 has 15 residues. CDR1 is MNHEY and CDR2 is SVGAGI in the germline V gene. In DNA, the CDR3 is TGTACCAGCAGTTACGGGTGGGCGAACACAGATACGCAGTATTTT. Translating gives CTSSYGWANTDTQYF.

This chain links TRBV11-2 with TRBJ2-5; D is unclear. The length of the CDR3 is 16 residues. Germline CDR1 reads SGHAT; CDR2 reads FQNNGV. V was pared by 7 bases and J by 2 bases, with 20 bases between. CDR3 in DNA: TGTGCCAGCATCTTTATTTCGGAACAGAGACAAGAGACCCAGTACTTC. The encoded protein is CASIFISEQRQETQYF.

This clonotype was counted ten times or more. The chain couples TRBV11-2 to TRBJ2-5; possibly TRBD2 for D (6 bases). There are 13 residues in the CDR3. Germline CDR1 is SGHAT and CDR2 is FQNNGV. Trimming took 6 bases from V and 1 from J, leaving 9 bases between them. CDR3 sequence (DNA): TGTGCCAGCAGTTCGACTAGCCAAGAGACCCAGTACTTC. This gives the protein CASSSTSQETQYF.

This clonotype was seen a few times. Possible read error: a much larger clone is one base away. The CDR3 here is CASSTFGPSGTQYF. The CDR3 nucleotides are TGTGCCAGCAGCACCTTCGGGCCGTCGGGGACCCAGTACTTC. This sequence joins TRBV12-3 or TRBV12-4 and TRBJ2-5, with D unresolved. This CDR3 is built from 14 residues. With 6 bases removed from V and 7 bases from J, the gap between germline ends came to 18 bases.

The chain carries TRBV10-3 and TRBJ2-7; weak D call: TRBD2 (6 bases). Looked up from germline, CDR1 is ENHRY and CDR2 is SYGVKD. V was pared by 7 bases and J by 3 bases, with 22 bases between. This CDR3 is built from 16 residues. CDR3 residues: CAITSNRRARVYEQYF. DNA for the CDR3: TGTGCCATCACATCTAACCGGAGGGCCAGGGTCTACGAGCAGTACTTC.